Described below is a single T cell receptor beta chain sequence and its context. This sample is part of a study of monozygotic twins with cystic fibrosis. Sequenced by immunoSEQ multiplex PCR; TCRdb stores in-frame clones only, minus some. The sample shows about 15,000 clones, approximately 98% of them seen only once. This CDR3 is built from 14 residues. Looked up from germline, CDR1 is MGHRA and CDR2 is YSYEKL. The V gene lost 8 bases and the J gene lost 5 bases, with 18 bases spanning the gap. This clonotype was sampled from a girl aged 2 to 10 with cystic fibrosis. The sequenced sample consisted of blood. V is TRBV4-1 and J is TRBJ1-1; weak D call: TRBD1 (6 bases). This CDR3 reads CASAGEEGGTEAFF. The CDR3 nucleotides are TGCGCCAGCGCGGGGGAAGAGGGGGGAACTGAAGCTTTCTTT.